This entry lists 23 T cell receptor beta chains sequenced from one sample in a study of T cell repertoires in cytomegalovirus infection. Antigens for these TCRs are unknown. Via MiXCR, TCRdb re-called the reads, giving one row per CDR3 protein. The data contain roughly 990,000 distinct CDR3 sequences, approximately 32% of them singletons. The source was cultured CD8+ T cells from PBMCs, collected from culture after CMV antigen stimulation. Every receptor here comes from a human donor in good health (CMV status not recorded). Some clones in this sample may be carry-over from other donors' samples.

This chain joins TRBV14 and TRBJ1-6, with D hard to call. This CDR3 has 11 residues. Germline V gene data show CDR1 as SGHDN and CDR2 as FVKESK. V lost 0 bases and J 14 bases, leaving 5 bases between the germline ends. The CDR3 protein is CASSQDITLHF. The CDR3, as DNA: TGTGCCAGCAGCCAAGATATCACCCTCCACTTT.

V gene TRBV27 combines with J gene TRBJ2-7, with TRBD1 matching 10 bases. Germline CDR1 reads MNHEY; CDR2 reads SMNVEV (reference sequence). The CDR3 has 16 amino acids. V lost 1 base, J lost 1 base, and 4 bases stayed unmatched. CDR3 nucleotides: TGTGCCAGCAGTTTATTGTCGGGACAGGGGTCCTACGAGCAGTACTTC. Its protein is CASSLLSGQGSYEQYF.

This clonotype was seen only a few times. This chain connects TRBV11-3 to TRBJ2-1, with D possibly being TRBD2 (7 bases). CDR3 length: 14 residues. Trimming took 6 bases from V and 6 from J, leaving 15 bases between them. CDR1 and CDR2 from the germline V gene are SGHNT and YENEEA. The CDR3 DNA sequence: TGTGCCAGCAGGAGTGCGGCGGGGGCCAATGAGCAGTTCTTC. Residues: CASRSAAGANEQFF.

About this clonotype: Since a much larger clone is just one base distant, this may be a read error. Here the CDR3 reads CASNIQGMNTEAFF. The CDR3, as DNA: TGTGCCAGCAACATACAGGGTATGAACACTGAAGCTTTCTTT. The V call is TRBV7-2, the J call TRBJ1-1, with D tentatively TRBD1 (6 bases). This CDR3 is built from 14 residues. Germline assignment: CDR1 SGHTA and CDR2 FQGNSA. V was shortened by 7 bases and J by 0 bases, with 12 bases between the two germline ends.

This chain joins TRBV4-1 and TRBJ2-5; D could derive from TRBD1 or TRBD2 (5 bases each). CDR1 MGHRA and CDR2 YSYEKL come from the germline V gene. The CDR3 has 17 amino acids. V was shortened by 0 bases and J by 4 bases, with 18 bases between the two germline ends. CDR3 DNA sequence: TGCGCCAGCAGCCAAGATCCCTGGACTGCTAGGGGAGAGACCCAGTACTTC. Protein: CASSQDPWTARGETQYF.

The table lists this clonotype with many counts. The J gene is TRBJ2-7, the V gene TRBV7-2, with TRBD1 matching 7 bases. CDR1 and CDR2 (germline): SGHTA, FQGNSA. CDR3 length: 15 amino acids. V was clipped by 1 base and J by 1 base; unmatched bases: 4. CDR3 sequence: CASSLGWDRSYEQYF. As DNA, the CDR3 is TGTGCCAGCAGCTTAGGCTGGGACAGATCCTACGAGCAGTACTTC. Looking up the rest from reference TRBV7-2 and TRBJ2-7 gives the full variable domain: GAGVSQSPSNKVTEKGKDVELRCDPISGHTALYWYRQSLGQGLEFLIYFQGNSAPDKSGLPSDRFSAERTGGSVSTLTIQRTQQEDSAVYLCASSLGWDRSYEQYFGPGTRLTVT.

The gene calls are TRBV6-5 and TRBJ2-3; D might be TRBD1 (6 bases). CDR1 is MNHEY, CDR2 SVGAGI, per germline. Trimming took off 0 bases at V and 0 bases at J, with 19 bases between the two ends. The CDR3 runs 19 residues. The CDR3 DNA follows: TGTGCCAGCAGTTACTCTTATAGATTGACAGGCTCTAGCACAGATACGCAGTATTTT. This gives the protein CASSYSYRLTGSSTDTQYF.

J is TRBJ1-1 and V is TRBV15; D is uncertain. This CDR3 spans 13 amino acids. V shed 4 bases and J shed 0 bases, with 6 bases lying between them. Germline CDR1 and CDR2: LNHNV and YYDKDF (reference sequence). The CDR3: CATSKTLNTEAFF. The CDR3, as DNA: TGTGCCACCAGCAAGACACTGAACACTGAAGCTTTCTTT.

The chain recombines TRBV15 with TRBJ2-5, with a possible D match to TRBD1 (6 bases). The germline CDR1 and CDR2 sequences are LNHNV and YYDKDF (reference sequence). This CDR3 is 15 amino acids long. V lost 2 bases to trimming and J lost 4 bases, with 14 bases between them. In DNA, the CDR3 is TGTGCCACCAGCAGATTCCCCCAGGGGCCAGAGACCCAGTACTTC. It encodes CATSRFPQGPETQYF.

This chain joins TRBV6-5 and TRBJ2-5; D is perhaps TRBD2 (7 bases). V was cut by 8 bases and J by 5 bases, with 18 bases left in between. CDR3 length equals 14 residues. Germline V gene sequence: CDR1 MNHEY, CDR2 SVGAGI. As DNA, the CDR3 is TGTGCCAGCGCCATAGGGGGGGGCTGGGAGACCCAGTACTTC. Protein: CASAIGGGWETQYF.

This chain links TRBV11-1 with TRBJ1-1; D gene unclear. V lost 3 bases and J 3 bases, leaving 8 bases between the germline ends. The CDR3 consists of 13 residues. Germline V gives CDR1 SGHAT, CDR2 FQDESV (reference sequence). CDR3 in amino acids: CASSFSPYTEAFF. Here the CDR3 DNA reads TGTGCCAGCAGCTTTTCGCCATACACTGAAGCTTTCTTT.

The chain is built from TRBV27 and TRBJ2-3, with D possibly being TRBD2 (5 bases). The germline V gene has CDR1 MNHEY and CDR2 SMNVEV (reference sequence). This CDR3 has 15 amino acids. V lost 5 bases and J 2 bases, leaving 14 bases between the germline ends. The CDR3 sequence: CASSGPGGPTDTQYF. DNA for the CDR3: TGTGCCAGCAGTGGCCCAGGCGGGCCCACAGATACGCAGTATTTT.

The rearrangement links TRBV6-2 or TRBV6-3 to TRBJ2-7, with D uncertain. Per the germline V gene, CDR1 is MNHEY and CDR2 is SVGEGT. Trimming took off 4 bases at V and 2 bases at J, with 9 bases between the two ends. The CDR3 covers 13 residues. CDR3 nucleotides: TGTGCCAGCAGTTGGGATTTCACCTACGAGCAGTACGTC. It is translated as CASSWDFTYEQYV.

The J gene is TRBJ1-6, the V gene TRBV27; D is ambiguous. This CDR3 has 13 residues. CDR1 is MNHEY, CDR2 SMNVEV, per germline (reference sequence). Trimming took 0 bases from V and 10 from J, leaving 7 bases between them. This CDR3 is CASSLSPRSPLHF. In DNA form, the CDR3 reads TGTGCCAGCAGTTTATCCCCTAGATCACCCCTCCACTTT.

This rearrangement joins TRBV5-4 to TRBJ2-3, with D hard to call. In germline, CDR1 is SGHNT, CDR2 YYREEE (reference sequence). Trimming pared 0 bases from V and 6 bases from J, leaving 11 bases between. This CDR3 spans 14 amino acids. In DNA form, the CDR3 reads TGTGCCAGCAGCTTGGTTGCGCTGGTGGATACGCAGTATTTT. It specifies CASSLVALVDTQYF. Drawing the rest from reference TRBV5-4 and TRBJ2-3, the complete variable domain is ETGVTQSPTHLIKTRGQQVTLRCSSQSGHNTVSWYQQALGQGPQFIFQYYREEENGRGNFPPRFSGLQFPNYSSELNVNALELDDSALYLCASSLVALVDTQYFGPGTRLTVL.

With respect to this clonotype: A read error is possible here, since a much larger clone lies one base away. V usage is TRBV19 and J usage is TRBJ2-1; D not certain. Germline CDR1 reads LNHDA; CDR2 reads SQIVND (reference sequence). The CDR3 totals 14 residues. The CDR3 bases are TGTGCCAGTAGTGTGACTCTCTCCTACAATGATCAGTTCTTC. It is translated as CASSVTLSYNDQFF.

The gene calls are TRBV20-1 and TRBJ2-5; perhaps TRBD2 as D (6 bases). CDR3 length: 13 residues. The V gene's germline CDR1 is DFQATT and CDR2 SNEGSKA (reference sequence). Trimming removed 7 bases from V and 3 bases from J, with 15 bases in between. DNA of the CDR3: TGCAGTGGTGCGGAGGGGATCAAAGAGACCCAGTACTTC. It encodes CSGAEGIKETQYF.

V usage is TRBV7-9 and J usage is TRBJ2-3, with 7 bases matching TRBD1. The germline V gene encodes CDR1 SEHNR and CDR2 FQNEAQ (reference sequence). CDR3 length: 14 amino acids. V trimming: 5 bases; J trimming: 6 bases; junction bases outside the gene matches: 8. The CDR3 DNA is TGTGCCAGCAGCCGGGGACAGAGTGCGGATACGCAGTATTTT. This codes for CASSRGQSADTQYF.

The table lists this clonotype with many counts. The J gene is TRBJ2-1, the V gene TRBV7-6; the D gene could be TRBD1 or TRBD2 (5 bases each). The V and J ends lost 1 base and 8 bases respectively, with 15 bases between them. Germline values: CDR1 SGHVS, CDR2 FNYEAQ. CDR3 length: 15 amino acids. In DNA form, the CDR3 reads TGTGCCAGCAGCTTAGTGGGGGAAGGTCTGGATGAGCAGTTCTTC. It codes for CASSLVGEGLDEQFF.

This sequence joins TRBV20-1 and TRBJ2-1; TRBD2 matches at 9 bases. V lost 0 bases and J lost 14; bases outside the gene matches: 5. This CDR3 region has 12 residues. Germline lookup yields CDR1 DFQATT and CDR2 SNEGSKA (reference sequence). The CDR3 DNA reads as TGCAGTGCTAGAGATCTGGGACTAGCAGAGTTCTTC. Translated: CSARDLGLAEFF.

J is TRBJ2-1 and V is TRBV6-6, with D possibly TRBD1 on 6 matching bases. The CDR3 covers 15 residues. Trimming removed 4 bases at V and 5 bases at J, with 15 bases between. Germline CDR1 and CDR2: MNHNY and SVGAGI (reference sequence). The CDR3 sequence: CASSSGAWSDNEQFF. The CDR3 DNA is TGTGCCAGCAGTTCAGGGGCTTGGTCAGACAATGAGCAGTTCTTC.

The rearrangement joins TRBV12-3 or TRBV12-4 to TRBJ1-4; D perhaps matches TRBD1 (5 bases). The CDR3 consists of 13 residues. The V end lost 7 bases, the J end lost 5 bases, and 11 bases lay between the germline ends. DNA of the CDR3: TGTGCCAGCACCGGGACCTCGAATGAAAAACTGTTTTTT. It encodes CASTGTSNEKLFF.

The chain is built from TRBV4-1 and TRBJ2-1; D gene uncertain. V was shortened by 1 base and J by 2 bases, with 6 bases between the two germline ends. Germline CDR1 is MGHRA and CDR2 is YSYEKL. The CDR3 has 14 amino acids. In DNA, the CDR3 is TGCGCCAGCAGCCAAGGTTCTGCCTACAATGAGCAGTTCTTC. This gives the protein CASSQGSAYNEQFF.